One sample yielded the 19 T cell receptor beta chains listed below, sequenced in a study of tumor and adjacent non-tumor tissue in lung cancer. TCRbeta libraries were built with three rounds of nested PCR, modified from ARM-PCR. One entry per CDR3 protein results from TCRdb running MiXCR on the multiplex PCR reads. Among approximately 110,000 distinct CDR3 sequences listed, about 61% were seen once. RNA was extracted from bulk tissue without any cell sorting. This non-tumor lung sample came from over 3 cm beyond the tumor edge. Material for sequencing was distant non-tumor lung tissue. These receptors were taken from a man aged 55-75 years with non-small cell lung cancer.

Concerning this clonotype: A much larger clone lies a single base off, so this may be a read error. The chain has TRBV12-3 or TRBV12-4 and TRBJ2-7; D possibly corresponds to TRBD1 (6 bases). Trimming left V 2 bases short and J 9 bases short, with 20 bases between. The length of the CDR3 is 15 residues. Here the CDR3 DNA reads TGTGCCAGCAGTTTATCGGCAGGGGTAAGGAACGGGCAGTACTTC. This codes for CASSLSAGVRNGQYF.

Remarks on this clonotype: Germline is not matched at one junction end, which may reflect a read error. The chain uses TRBV10-2 and TRBJ2-3; 8 bases line up with TRBD2. The CDR3 consists of 14 residues. CDR1 is WSHSY and CDR2 is SAAADI in the germline V gene. The CDR3 sequence: CASWVAGFTDMQYF. The DNA for the CDR3 is TGTGCCAGCTGGGTAGCGGGGTTCACAGATATGCAGTATTTT.

This clonotype was counted ten times or more. V is TRBV11-1 and J is TRBJ2-7, with D perhaps matching TRBD2 (6 bases). The CDR3 consists of 15 residues. The ends were cut back, 8 bases at V and 4 bases at J, with 21 bases in the middle. Germline V gives CDR1 SGHAT, CDR2 FQDESV (reference sequence). The chain's CDR3 is CASGSGTGVSYEQYF. As DNA, the CDR3 is TGTGCCAGCGGCTCGGGGACGGGGGTTTCATACGAGCAGTACTTC. The whole variable domain, filled in from reference TRBV11-1 and TRBJ2-7, reads EAEVAQSPRYKITEKSQAVAFWCDPISGHATLYWYRQILGQGPELLVQFQDESVVDDSQLPKDRFSAERLKGVDSTLKIQPAELGDSAMYLCASGSGTGVSYEQYFGPGTRLTVT.

The chain joins TRBV20-1 to TRBJ2-3; 8 bases are shared with TRBD1. Germline loops: CDR1 DFQATT, CDR2 SNEGSKA (reference sequence). The CDR3 consists of 16 residues. With 3 bases clipped from V and 6 bases from J, the junction kept 14 bases outside the gene matches. CDR3 protein: CSARAPGQESVDTQYF. CDR3 nucleotide sequence: TGCAGTGCTAGGGCTCCGGGACAGGAGTCGGTCGATACGCAGTATTTT.

A note on this clonotype: This may arise from a read error, as a much more abundant clone is one base away. The V call is TRBV6-5, the J call TRBJ1-2, with D perhaps TRBD1 (6 bases). Trimming stripped 5 bases from V and 0 bases from J, with 13 bases between. The CDR3 loop spans 15 amino acids. Per the germline V gene, CDR1 is MNHEY and CDR2 is SVGAGI. CDR3 sequence reads: CASSRLGGSNYGYTF. CDR3 in DNA: TGTGCCAGCAGTCGCCTGGGGGGCTCTAACTATGGCTACACCTTC.

Of note for this clonotype: The DNA is omitted, as the CDR3 cannot be located on it reliably, and the CDR3 follows TCRdb's listing. The genes are TRBV5-1 and TRBJ2-2; the D call in the table, TRBD2, was not verified against the DNA. Both ends counted, the CDR3 spans 15 residues. The V gene's germline CDR1 is SGHRS and CDR2 YFSETQ. The CDR3 reads CASSGGLADTGSCFF.

Regarding this clonotype: This sequence may be a read error, since a much larger clone differs from it by one base. The rearrangement joins TRBV5-1 to TRBJ2-1; a possible D gene is TRBD2 (6 bases). The CDR3 has 16 residues. CDR1 is SGHRS, CDR2 YFSETQ, per germline. The V end lost 4 bases, the J end lost 2 bases, and 16 bases lay between the germline ends. The CDR3: CASSAGRASAYNEQFF. Written as DNA, the CDR3 is TGCGCCAGCAGCGCGGGACGGGCGTCGGCCTACAATGAGCAGTTCTTC.

As regards this clonotype: Possible read error: a much larger clone is one base away. V usage is TRBV12-3 or TRBV12-4 and J usage is TRBJ1-1; TRBD1 is a possible D gene (6 bases). There are 15 residues in the CDR3. The CDR3 DNA is TGTGTCAGCAGGCCCGGGGGGCAGACAAACACTGAAGCTTTCTTT. This translates into CVSRPGGQTNTEAFF.

A word on this clonotype: This could be a read error, since a much larger clone is one nucleotide away. The gene calls are TRBV7-9 and TRBJ2-1; D not certain. The CDR3 is made up of 12 amino acids. Germline CDR1 reads SEHNR; CDR2 reads FQNEAQ (reference sequence). V was shortened by 7 bases and J by 5 bases, with 9 bases between the two germline ends. CDR3 sequence: CASMLRDNEQFF. CDR3 bases: TGTGCCAGCATGTTAAGGGACAATGAGCAGTTCTTC.

The chain carries TRBV29-1 and TRBJ2-3; D gene uncertain. The CDR3 contains 14 residues. The germline V gene has CDR1 SQVTM and CDR2 ANQGSEA. The ends were cut back, 7 bases at V and 4 bases at J, with 18 bases in the middle. CDR3 amino acids: CSAWGSSVSDTQYF. CDR3 DNA sequence: TGCAGCGCGTGGGGTTCTAGTGTCTCAGATACGCAGTATTTT.

This clonotype was observed a handful of times. The DNA is left out, because the CDR3 cannot be placed on it with certainty; the CDR3 is given as TCRdb lists it. The chain couples TRBV29-1 to TRBJ1-1; the D segment call TRBD1 is taken from the table without a DNA check. Inclusive of both ends, the CDR3 amounts to 12 amino acids. CDR1 is SQVTM, CDR2 ANQGSEA, per germline. Here the CDR3 reads CSVARGNTETFF.

A word on this clonotype: The junction departs from the called germline gene at one end, perhaps through a read error. The chain has TRBV4-1 and TRBJ1-2; D may be TRBD1 (5 bases). The CDR3 contains 15 residues. CDR1 is MGHRA, CDR2 YSYEKL, per germline. The CDR3 protein is CASSDPGRANYGCTF. The CDR3 DNA reads as TGCGCCAGCAGCGACCCGGGACGGGCAAACTATGGCTGCACCTTC.

This clonotype was found many times. The V gene is TRBV6-5, the J gene TRBJ2-2; 8 nucleotides line up with TRBD1. The CDR3 covers 15 residues. The V gene end was trimmed by 4 bases and the J gene end by 6 bases; junction bases not matched to a gene: 7. The V gene's germline CDR1 is MNHEY and CDR2 SVGAGI. This chain's CDR3 is CASSSTDRVAGELFF. Here the CDR3 DNA reads TGTGCCAGCAGTTCCACGGACAGGGTTGCCGGGGAGCTGTTTTTT.

The genes are TRBV28 and TRBJ2-7; D is possibly TRBD1 or TRBD2 (5 bases each). Trimming shortened V by 3 bases and J by 0 bases, and 21 bases separated the two germline ends. The CDR3 consists of 18 residues. Germline CDR1 reads MDHEN; CDR2 reads SYDVKM. Here the CDR3 reads CASSFIIGTAGSSYEQYF. The CDR3 region has the DNA TGTGCCAGCAGTTTTATTATTGGGACCGCGGGTAGCTCCTACGAGCAGTACTTC. The full variable domain, rest sourced from reference TRBV28 and TRBJ2-7, is DVKVTQSSRYLVKRTGEKVFLECVQDMDHENMFWYRQDPGLGLRLIYFSYDVKMKEKGDIPEGYSVSREKKERFSLILESASTNQTSMYLCASSFIIGTAGSSYEQYFGPGTRLTVT.

This clonotype was seen a few times. Given a much more abundant clone one base away, this may be a read error. This chain joins TRBV30 and TRBJ2-7, with 9 bases lining up with TRBD2. CDR1 GTSNPN and CDR2 SVGIG come from the germline V gene (reference sequence). The CDR3 extends over 14 amino acids. The J segment lost 6 bases and the V segment lost 5 bases, leaving 11 bases of the junction unmatched. CDR3 sequence (DNA): TGTGCCTGGGGTATCGCGGGAGGGACTGGCGAGCAGTACTTC. It is translated as CAWGIAGGTGEQYF.

This chain connects TRBV4-2 to TRBJ2-3, with D perhaps TRBD1 or TRBD2 (5 bases each). This CDR3 contains 14 residues. Germline V gene lookup returns CDR1 LGHNA and CDR2 YNFKEQ. Trimming stripped 2 bases from V and 6 bases from J, with 12 bases between. The CDR3 protein is CASSQKGSLDTQYF. The CDR3, as DNA: TGTGCCAGCAGCCAAAAGGGGAGCCTGGATACGCAGTATTTT.

About this clonotype: One end of the junction fails to match germline, which may point to a read error. The V call is TRBV4-3, the J call TRBJ1-5; D may be TRBD1 (5 bases). This CDR3 contains 16 residues. Looked up from germline, CDR1 is LGHNA and CDR2 is YSLEER. CDR3 DNA sequence: TGCGCCAGCAGTCAAGATTGGGGGGGATGGGTGAACCCCCAGCATTTT. Its protein is CASSQDWGGWVNPQHF.

For this clonotype: The junction departs from the called germline gene at one end, perhaps through a read error. V gene TRBV11-3 combines with J gene TRBJ2-1; tentative D call: TRBD1 (5 bases). This CDR3 comprises 16 residues. In germline, CDR1 is SGHNT, CDR2 YENEEA. The CDR3 bases are TGTGCCAGCGGCTTAGTTGCAATGGGGCAGGTCAATGAGCAGTTCTTC. It yields the protein CASGLVAMGQVNEQFF.

Concerning this clonotype: The junction shows a germline mismatch at one end, possibly a read error. The chain couples TRBV5-6 to TRBJ1-1; no clear D gene. The CDR3 runs to 15 residues. CDR1 is SGHDT, CDR2 YYEEEE, per germline. This CDR3 is CASSSPEGFNTEAFF. DNA for the CDR3: TGCGCCAGCAGCTCCCCCGAAGGGTTTAACACTGAAGCTTTCTTT.